This T cell receptor beta chain is drawn from a study of a mutant IDH1 vaccine in newly diagnosed glioma. As for the study in general: The study started vaccination 4-6 weeks after radiotherapy alone, or with temozolomide cycles. Treated patients, 62.5% male and roughly 40% female, averaged about 42 years of age. Before enrollment, patients got radiotherapy alone, temozolomide alone, or mostly the combination.

Sequenced by immunoSEQ multiplex PCR; TCRdb stores in-frame clones only, minus some. The data show around 32,000 clones, over 70% seen once. This CDR3 is built from 9 residues. V shed 1 base and J shed 10 bases, with 4 bases lying between them. Germline V CDR1 and CDR2: SQVTM, ANQGSEA. Time point given: week 35, safety follow-up. All doses held 300 ug of mutant IDH1 20-mer peptide, with topical imiquimod. This clone was detected a few times. Its antigen is not identified. The origin of this receptor is a woman in her twenties or thirties with glioma. Some clones in this sample may be carry-over from other donors' samples. The rearrangement uses TRBV29-1 and TRBJ1-1; D is ambiguous. This sample comprised PBMCs, obtained from a glioma patient whose treatment included an IDH1 peptide vaccine. The CDR3 here is CSVEGTAFF. For the CDR3, the DNA is TGCAGCGTTGAAGGGACAGCTTTCTTT.